The TCR beta chain described here comes from a study of regulatory T cells in long-lasting Graves disease (dated by TCRdb to about 2021). The study in broad terms: Persistent Graves' disease meant more than 5 years of antithyroid drug treatment with TSH receptor autoantibodies that stayed positive. Persistent Graves' disease patients were compared with newly diagnosed Graves' disease patients by peripheral blood TCR sequencing and RNA sequencing. The study was conducted in China and was registered as a clinical trial. A total of roughly 33 samples underwent TCR sequencing: roughly 13 from persistent and about 20 from newly diagnosed Graves' disease patients. Persistent Graves' disease patients in the clinical cohort had taken antithyroid drugs for roughly ten years on average.

The trim is 3 bases for V and 2 bases for J, with a gap of 9 bases between the germline ends. From the cysteine up to the phenylalanine, the CDR3 has a length of 14 residues. Only the CDR3 DNA is retained, 42 bases long and in frame from the first base. Sequences SGHVS (CDR1) and FNYEAQ (CDR2) are obtained from the germline V gene. General study outcomes and caveats: Compared with newly diagnosed patients, persistent Graves' disease patients had lower TCR Shannon entropy and fewer highly expanded clones, which suggests clonal expansion. Only peripheral blood was studied, because thyroid tissue, the primary lesion, was inaccessible. Sequencing and analysis were limited to the TCR beta chain. As a limitation, the authors acknowledged that the small sample size may reduce accuracy. A larger number of public clonotypes was shared among persistent patients (fewer than 3,000) than among newly diagnosed patients (roughly 930). TRBV28, TRBJ1-2 and TRBJ2-5 were preferentially used in persistent disease, while TRBV20-1 and TRBJ2-1 were favored in newly diagnosed disease.

Of note for this clonotype: The target of this receptor is not known. The record has no base qualities; no much larger clone is one base away.

The meaning of the sample's time point label: persistent/refractory GD, antithyroid drugs over 5 years with positive TRAb. For both TCR sequencing and RNA sequencing, RNA was extracted from PBMCs in TRIzol. The diagnosis of Graves' disease was made according to American Thyroid Association guidelines. Patients were recruited from an endocrinology department in Xi'an, China. Each patient gave around 9 milliliters of peripheral blood, collected in an EDTA anticoagulant tube. Ficoll Paque Plus density gradient separation was used to isolate PBMCs, and no further T cell sorting was performed. An Agilent 2100 Bioanalyzer and agarose gel were used to check RNA quality, while a NanoDrop 2000 measured RNA concentration. The library was made by multiplex PCR. For sequencing, an Illumina HiSeq 4000 was employed. To build TCR beta libraries, CDR3 regions were amplified by Arm-PCR using iRepertoire HTBI primers. Gel purification was performed on PCR products prior to sequencing. Processing in the source paper ran as follows. Across samples, 62 TRBV and roughly 15 TRBJ segments were identified and used for gene usage analysis of CDR3 amino acid clonotypes. COPE and FqMerger were used to merge filtered high-quality paired reads into contigs. BLAST was used to align contigs to the IMGT TRBV, TRBD and TRBJ reference genes, and CDR3 was defined following IMGT. Highly expanded clones were defined as clonotypes with a frequency above 0.1%. Shannon entropy served as the measure of repertoire diversity, while the Gini coefficient captured V-J evenness. A clonotype found in more than one individual was treated as public. The public reads were quality trimmed at Q25 with fastp and then assembled into clones with MiXCR by TCRdb, keeping productive beta chains. Every entry covers one CDR3 protein and lists the most common genes and DNA from its rows. The V and J calls shown here were made by TCRdb, not taken from the authors' results. The sample contains roughly 450,000 distinct CDR3 sequences, about 20% of them found a single time. About an eighth of the sample rests with the top ten.

Sequenced here: peripheral blood mononuclear cells (PBMCs), sampled when the disease was refractory, from a patient treated with antithyroid drugs. The receptor comes from a female donor with Graves disease. The V gene is TRBV7-6 and the J gene is TRBJ2-3, with no confidently assigned D gene. The DNA reads TGTGCCAGCAGCTTCGAGAGATACACAGATACGCAGTATTTT. It is translated as CASSFERYTDTQYF.